The clone carrying this T cell receptor (beta chain) was observed once. Method: immunoSEQ multiplex PCR; TCRdb's copy keeps in-frame clones and lacks some. In the table there are over 100,000 clones, approximately 85% of which are singletons. This sample is part of a study of cytotoxic CD8 clonotypes in ibrutinib-treated CLL. V was clipped by 4 bases and J by 2 bases, with 8 bases between them. CDR3 length: 13 amino acids. CDR1 and CDR2 (germline): SGDLS, YYNGEE. This chain joins TRBV9 and TRBJ2-3, with D maybe TRBD2 (6 bases). Material: PBMCs, obtained after 24 months of ibrutinib treatment. The clonotype comes from a human donor with chronic lymphocytic leukemia. The CDR3 bases are TGTGCCAGCAGCTCGGGGGTCACAGATACGCAGTATTTT. Its protein product is CASSSGVTDTQYF. The complete variable domain, with remaining parts taken from reference TRBV9 and TRBJ2-3, reads DSGVTQTPKHLITATGQRVTLRCSPRSGDLSVYWYQQSLDQGLQFLIQYYNGEERAKGNILERFSAQQFPDLHSELNLSSLELGDSALYFCASSSGVTDTQYFGPGTRLTVL.